The 8 T cell receptor beta chains given below trace back to one sample, sequenced in a study of blood T cell repertoires in COVID-19. This table comes from immunoSEQ multiplex PCR, and its TCRdb copy is limited to in-frame clones, with some not included. This table holds roughly 260,000 clones, 75% to 95% found once. The sample comprised peripheral blood. The receptors were sampled from a person aged 18 to 35 with COVID-19, enrolled during active disease.

V and J are TRBV11-2 and TRBJ2-5; TRBD2 agrees at 8 bases. V lost 8 bases, J lost 5 bases, and 16 bases stayed unmatched. There are 16 residues in the CDR3. The germline V gene encodes CDR1 SGHAT and CDR2 FQNNGV. CDR3 region: CASQGLAGYSPETQYF. CDR3 nucleotide sequence: TGTGCCAGCCAGGGGCTAGCGGGCTACTCCCCGGAGACCCAGTACTTC.

This clone was observed a few times. This chain joins TRBV6-5 and TRBJ1-1, with 7 bases matching TRBD1. V gave up 6 bases and J gave up 9 bases; unmatched junction bases: 10. The CDR3 spans 13 residues. Germline CDR1 reads MNHEY; CDR2 reads SVGAGI. CDR3 in DNA: TGTGCCAGCAGCCCCTTGCGGGACAGTAAAGCTTTCTTT. Translating gives CASSPLRDSKAFF.

J is TRBJ1-1 and V is TRBV2, with D possibly matching TRBD1 (5 bases). CDR1 is SNHLY, CDR2 FYNNEI, per germline. V lost 7 bases and J lost 8, with 14 bases in between. The CDR3 runs 12 residues. As DNA, the CDR3 is TGTGCCAGCAATCAGGACGGGGGAGAAGCTTTCTTT. Translated: CASNQDGGEAFF.

The genes are TRBV4-2 and TRBJ2-2; TRBD2 matches at 16 bases. The germline CDR1 and CDR2 sequences are LGHNA and YNFKEQ. V shed 2 bases, J shed 8 bases, and the junction held 17 bases outside the gene matches. There are 21 residues in the CDR3. This CDR3 is CASSQPLGTSGRAGGGGELFF. The CDR3 nucleotides are TGTGCCAGCAGCCAACCCTTGGGGACTAGCGGGAGGGCCGGGGGAGGAGGGGAGCTGTTTTTT.

The chain recombines TRBV20-1 with TRBJ2-4; perhaps TRBD1 as D (5 bases). Germline V gene data show CDR1 as DFQATT and CDR2 as SNEGSKA (reference sequence). With 3 bases removed from V and 4 bases from J, the gap between germline ends came to 13 bases. This CDR3 region has 14 residues. CDR3: CSASPGLTKNIQYF. CDR3 DNA: TGCAGTGCTAGTCCAGGGCTAACTAAAAACATTCAGTACTTC.

Remarks on this clone: At the DNA level, this CDR3 is encoded by other sequences in the same sample as well. V usage is TRBV3-1 (or the pseudogene TRBV3-2) and J usage is TRBJ1-2; D unclear. There are 12 residues in the CDR3. CDR1 is LGHDT and CDR2 is YNNKEL in the germline V gene (reference sequence). With 2 bases removed from V and 6 bases from J, the gap between germline ends came to 7 bases. DNA for the CDR3: TGTGCCAGCAGCCAAACCGGAGATGGCTACACCTTC. Protein product: CASSQTGDGYTF.

The J gene is TRBJ2-7, the V gene TRBV29-1; 12 bases are a match to TRBD2. Germline loops: CDR1 SQVTM, CDR2 ANQGSEA. With V trimmed by 1 base and J by 1 base, 5 bases remained unmatched. The CDR3 is 16 residues long. CDR3 in amino acids: CSVEASGTSGSYEQYF. CDR3 DNA sequence: TGCAGCGTTGAAGCCTCCGGGACTAGCGGGTCCTACGAGCAGTACTTC.

J is TRBJ2-5 and V is TRBV5-1; 11 nucleotides align to TRBD2. The V gene end was trimmed by 4 bases and the J gene end by 4 bases; junction bases not matched to a gene: 6. CDR1 is SGHRS, CDR2 YFSETQ, per germline. CDR3 length equals 15 residues. Written as DNA, the CDR3 is TGCGCCAGCAGCGGAGGGCTAGCGGGAGGAGAGACCCAGTACTTC. Its protein product is CASSGGLAGGETQYF.